This TCR beta chain was identified during a study of graft-versus-host responses after intestinal transplantation. Study information: Transplantation in recipients was multivisceral, liver-intestinal, or isolated intestinal. Recipients across the board were started on anti-thymocyte globulin induction, then kept on tacrolimus and steroids for roughly 3 years. Findings and caveats of the study: Graft-donor T cell macrochimerism in patients accompanied high graft-versus-host to host-versus-graft clonal ratios in allografts.

Points on this clone: Antigen specificity is unknown.

The CDR3 consists of 16 residues. The germline gives CDR1 SGDLS, CDR2 YYNGEE. V shed 0 bases and J shed 0 bases, with 12 bases lying between them. Generated by immunoSEQ multiplex PCR, the TCRdb table keeps only in-frame clones and is missing some. The table shows about 41,000 clones, with 85% to 95% occurring only once. The rearrangement joins TRBV9 to TRBJ1-2, with no clear D. Here the sequenced sample was unstimulated CD8+ T cells sorted from spleen or lymph node cells, taken before transplant. The sequence came from a human donor who was the organ donor for an intestinal transplant. The CDR3 nucleotides read TGTGCCAGCAGCGTAGGCCCGTGGGCGTCTAACTATGGCTACACCTTC. Its protein is CASSVGPWASNYGYTF.